This TCR beta chain was captured by sequencing in a study of T cells in Graves' hyperthyroidism and ophthalmopathy (dated by TCRdb to the late 2010s). In terms of the full investigation: Peripheral blood was sampled at the time of initial diagnosis, prior to any treatment. After blood sampling, hyperthyroidism patients were treated with methimazole at a starting dose of 30 mg daily, and ophthalmopathy patients were treated with high-dose intravenous methylprednisolone. TCR V-J signatures able to tell the groups apart were searched for in a discovery cohort of some 100 patients, of whom 43 had Graves' ophthalmopathy and under 65 had stable Graves' hyperthyroidism. The approximately 98 discovery patients were randomly divided into training and test sets at a 7:3 ratio. The paper reports TCR Vbeta CDR3 sequencing of approximately 140 peripheral blood samples: 43 ophthalmopathy, approximately 74 hyperthyroidism and around 17 progressor patients. In addition, the study compared T-cell repertoires in thyroid tissue and in blood from roughly 6 Graves' hyperthyroidism patients. Prospective prediction of ophthalmopathy was tested in an independent validation cohort of 18 to 20 hyperthyroidism patients and roughly 16 patients who later progressed to ophthalmopathy. Broad study findings and their caveats: No statistical method was used to fix the sample size in advance, and group allocation was not hidden from the investigators. Most expanded thyroid clonotypes (frequency above 0.001) were also detected in blood, a finding suggesting that blood repertoires may reflect thyroid immune responses. In validation, progression to ophthalmopathy was predicted by the model with 55% to 71% sensitivity and around 75% specificity, a median of around 5.9 months before onset. A 13 V-J signature model separated ophthalmopathy from stable hyperthyroidism, with over 85% sensitivity and about 81% specificity in cross-validation and 80%/75% in testing.

With respect to this clonotype: The antigen this receptor binds is unknown. Base-call qualities are not available, and no considerably larger clone is one nucleotide away.

Moderately to severely active disease, a Clinical Activity Score of at least 3, a NOSPECS grade of at least 4, and a duration under 3 months were present in ophthalmopathy patients. Exclusion was applied to patients with uncontrolled infections, other autoimmune diseases, pregnancy or lactation. Diagnoses relied on clinical symptoms, serum thyroxine and TRAb, thyroid ultrasound and orbital computed tomography. Ficoll-Paque density gradient centrifugation was used to isolate PBMCs from about 10 ml of fresh peripheral blood. Total RNA was extracted with Trizol reagent, and quality was checked on an Agilent 2100 Bioanalyzer. Including cysteine and phenylalanine, the CDR3 has 14 amino acids. Left in the record is the CDR3 DNA by itself, 42 bases read in frame from the first base. Sequences MGHRA (CDR1) and YSYEKL (CDR2) are obtained from the germline V gene. V and J lose 1 base and 0 bases, and a span of 6 bases separates them.

Amplification of TCR beta CDR3 regions was carried out from RNA transcripts. The TCR CDR3 was subjected to a first round of RT-PCR using the HTBI primer set and the Qiagen OneStep RT-PCR kit. A second multiplex PCR round built the libraries, followed by size selection and purification. Paired-end sequencing of the libraries was performed with 100 bp reads on an Illumina HiSeq2000. In the authors' own workflow: Raw data were processed with SOAPnuke, discarding reads with adapters, uncalled bases, mean Phred below 15, or no exact constant-primer or identifier match. High-quality paired reads were merged with COPE v1.2.5, and unique nucleotide sequences were defined as clonotypes. Clonotypes were aligned to IMGT TRBV, TRBD and TRBJ reference segments using MiTCR v1.1. Analysis was restricted to V-J combinations with a frequency above 0.0001, which covered about 99% of repertoires. A TCS score was defined as the ratio of F50 (clonal expansion) to E x V (chaos), with BLOSUM62-based TCRdist applied between CDR3 peptides within each V-J. Welch's t-statistics and random forest reduced 450 to 600 V-J features to 10 to 15, which were used in a naive Bayes classifier (R e1071). Thyroid-blood repertoire similarity was quantified with the Morisita-Horn index. TCRdb handled the public reads itself, with Q25 trimming in fastp and clone calling in MiXCR, and kept productive beta chains. Merged by CDR3 protein, the rows form single entries marked with the most common genes and DNA. It is TCRdb's table, rather than the study itself, that gives the V and J calls and clone size. In all, the sample holds 550,000 to 700,000 distinct CDR3 sequences, and roughly 14% of those were seen once. The top ten hold about 3.9% of the sample.

Recombination linked TRBV4-1 to TRBJ1-1, with no confidently assigned D gene. This clonotype originated in a woman aged 40 to 50 with Graves' ophthalmopathy. Sequenced sample: blood. CDR3 loop: CASSQVAMNTEAFF. The sequence in DNA is TGCGCCAGCAGCCAAGTAGCAATGAACACTGAAGCTTTCTTT.